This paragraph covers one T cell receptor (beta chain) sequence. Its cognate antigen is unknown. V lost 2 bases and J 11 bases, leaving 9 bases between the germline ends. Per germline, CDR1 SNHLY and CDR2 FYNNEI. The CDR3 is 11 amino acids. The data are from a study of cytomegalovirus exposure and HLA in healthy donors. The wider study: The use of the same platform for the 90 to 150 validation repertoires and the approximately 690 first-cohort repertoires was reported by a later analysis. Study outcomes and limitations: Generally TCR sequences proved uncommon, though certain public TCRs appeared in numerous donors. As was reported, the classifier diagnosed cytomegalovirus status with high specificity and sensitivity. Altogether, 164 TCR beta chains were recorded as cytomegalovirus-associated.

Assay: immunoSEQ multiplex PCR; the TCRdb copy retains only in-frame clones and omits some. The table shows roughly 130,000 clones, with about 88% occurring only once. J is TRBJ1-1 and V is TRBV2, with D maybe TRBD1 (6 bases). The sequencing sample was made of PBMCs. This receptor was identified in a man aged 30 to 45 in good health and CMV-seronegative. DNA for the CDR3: TGTGCCAGCAGTGAAAGAGGACAGGCTTTCTTT. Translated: CASSERGQAFF.